A single T cell receptor beta chain is shown here with its context. The data originate from a study of blood T cell repertoires in COVID-19. Assay: immunoSEQ multiplex PCR; the TCRdb copy retains only in-frame clones and omits some. This table has about 320,000 clones, 85% appearing once. V lost 3 bases, J lost 5 bases, and 7 bases lay in between. Germline CDR1 and CDR2: WSHSY and SAAADI. The CDR3 has 12 amino acids. The clonotype originates from a human donor in a cohort sampled during active COVID-19. The chain employs TRBV10-2 and TRBJ1-1; no firm D call. What was sequenced was peripheral blood. CDR3 sequence reads: CASSDQWTEAFF. In DNA, the CDR3 is TGCGCCAGCAGTGACCAGTGGACTGAAGCTTTCTTT.